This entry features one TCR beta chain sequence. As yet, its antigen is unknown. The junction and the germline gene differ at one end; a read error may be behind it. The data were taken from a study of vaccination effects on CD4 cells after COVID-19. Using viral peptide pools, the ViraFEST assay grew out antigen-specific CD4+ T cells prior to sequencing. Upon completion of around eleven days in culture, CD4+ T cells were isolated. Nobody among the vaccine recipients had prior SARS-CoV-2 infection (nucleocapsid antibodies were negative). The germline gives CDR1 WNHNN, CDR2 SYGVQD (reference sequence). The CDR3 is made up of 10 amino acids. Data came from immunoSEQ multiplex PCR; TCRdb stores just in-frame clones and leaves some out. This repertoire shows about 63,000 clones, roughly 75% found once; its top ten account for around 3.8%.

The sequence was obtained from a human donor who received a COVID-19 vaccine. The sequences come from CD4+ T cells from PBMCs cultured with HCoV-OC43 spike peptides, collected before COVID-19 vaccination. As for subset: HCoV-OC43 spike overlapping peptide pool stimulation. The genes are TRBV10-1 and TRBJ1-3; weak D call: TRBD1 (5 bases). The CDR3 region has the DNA TGCGCCAGCTTCGAGTCAGGGAATAGTTTT. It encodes CASFESGNSF.